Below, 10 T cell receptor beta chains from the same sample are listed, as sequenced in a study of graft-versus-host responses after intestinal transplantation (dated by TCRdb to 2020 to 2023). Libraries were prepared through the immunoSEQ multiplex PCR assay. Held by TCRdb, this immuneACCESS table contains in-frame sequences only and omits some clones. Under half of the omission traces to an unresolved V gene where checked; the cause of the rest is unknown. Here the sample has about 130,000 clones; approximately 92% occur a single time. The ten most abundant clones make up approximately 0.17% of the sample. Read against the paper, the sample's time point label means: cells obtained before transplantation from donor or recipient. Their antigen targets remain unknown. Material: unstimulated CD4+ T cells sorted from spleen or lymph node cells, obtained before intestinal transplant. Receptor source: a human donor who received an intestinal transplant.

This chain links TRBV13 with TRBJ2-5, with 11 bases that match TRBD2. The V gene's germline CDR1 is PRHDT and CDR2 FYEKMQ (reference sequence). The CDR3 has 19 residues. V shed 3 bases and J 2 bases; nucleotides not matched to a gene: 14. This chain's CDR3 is CASSLTHLTSGGEQETQYF. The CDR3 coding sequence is TGTGCCAGCAGCTTGACACACCTCACTAGCGGGGGTGAACAAGAGACCCAGTACTTC.

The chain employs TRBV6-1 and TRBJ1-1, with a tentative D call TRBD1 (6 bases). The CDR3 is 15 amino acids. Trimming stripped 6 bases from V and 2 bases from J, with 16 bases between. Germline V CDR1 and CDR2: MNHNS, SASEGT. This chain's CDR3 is CASSFKTGSNTEAFF. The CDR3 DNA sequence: TGTGCCAGCAGCTTTAAAACAGGGAGTAACACTGAAGCTTTCTTT.

The CDR3 DNA sequence: TGCGCCAGCAGCTCGGCAGGGGGGGTTTTTCAGCCCCAGCATTTT. Its translation: CASSSAGGVFQPQHF. The chain recombines TRBV10-2 with TRBJ1-5, with TRBD1 matching over 7 bases. The CDR3 length is 15 residues. The trim removed 6 bases at V and 6 bases at J, leaving 11 bases unmatched. Germline values: CDR1 WSHSY, CDR2 SAAADI.

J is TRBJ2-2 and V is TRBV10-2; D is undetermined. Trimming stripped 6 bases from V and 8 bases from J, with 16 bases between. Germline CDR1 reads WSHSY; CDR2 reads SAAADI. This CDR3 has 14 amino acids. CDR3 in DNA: TGCGCCAGCAGATCGAACAAGATGGGGGGGGAGCTGTTTTTT. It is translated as CASRSNKMGGELFF.

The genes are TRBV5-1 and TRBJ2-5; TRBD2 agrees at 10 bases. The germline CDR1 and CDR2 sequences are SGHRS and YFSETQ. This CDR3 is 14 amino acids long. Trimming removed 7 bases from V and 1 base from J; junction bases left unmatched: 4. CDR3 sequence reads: CASGIAGGQETQYF. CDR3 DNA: TGCGCCAGCGGAATAGCGGGGGGCCAAGAGACCCAGTACTTC. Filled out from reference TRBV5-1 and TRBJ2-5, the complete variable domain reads KAGVTQTPRYLIKTRGQQVTLSCSPISGHRSVSWYQQTPGQGLQFLFEYFSETQRNKGNFPGRFSGRQFSNSRSEMNVSTLELGDSALYLCASGIAGGQETQYFGPGTRLLVL.

CDR3 sequence reads: CASSRPSGNATNEKLFF. CDR3 DNA: TGCGCCAGCAGTCGCCCTTCGGGAAATGCAACTAATGAAAAACTGTTTTTT. This chain joins TRBV23-1 and TRBJ1-4; no definite D call. TRBV23-1 is treated as an ORF (open reading frame) with a function not yet certain. Trimming left V 4 bases short and J 0 bases short, with 15 bases between. This CDR3 has 17 amino acids.

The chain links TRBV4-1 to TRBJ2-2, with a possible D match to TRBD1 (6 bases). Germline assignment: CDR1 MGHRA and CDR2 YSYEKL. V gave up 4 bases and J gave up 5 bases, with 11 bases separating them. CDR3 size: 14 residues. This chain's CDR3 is CASSPGQRTGELFF. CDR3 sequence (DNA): TGCGCCAGCAGCCCAGGACAGCGAACCGGGGAGCTGTTTTTT.

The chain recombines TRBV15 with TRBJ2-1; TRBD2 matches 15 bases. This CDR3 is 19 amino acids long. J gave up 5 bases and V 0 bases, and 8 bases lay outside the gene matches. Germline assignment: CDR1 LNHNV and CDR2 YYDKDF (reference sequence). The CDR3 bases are TGTGCCACCAGCAGAGAGGGACTAGCGGGGGGCCCCAACAACAATGAGCAGTTCTTC. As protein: CATSREGLAGGPNNNEQFF.

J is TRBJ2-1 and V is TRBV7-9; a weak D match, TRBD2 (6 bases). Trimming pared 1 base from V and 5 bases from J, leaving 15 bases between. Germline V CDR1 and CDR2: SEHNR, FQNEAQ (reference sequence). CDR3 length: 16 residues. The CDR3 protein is CASSLVGGVADNEQFF. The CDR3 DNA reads TGTGCCAGCAGCTTAGTAGGAGGAGTAGCGGACAATGAGCAGTTCTTC.

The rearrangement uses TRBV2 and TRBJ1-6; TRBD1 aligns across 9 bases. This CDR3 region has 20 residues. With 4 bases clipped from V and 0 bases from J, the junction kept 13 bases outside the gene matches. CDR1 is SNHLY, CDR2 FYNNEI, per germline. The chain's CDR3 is CASSGGQGIPLSSYNSPLHF. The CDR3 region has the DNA TGTGCCAGCAGTGGCGGACAGGGGATACCCCTGAGCTCCTATAATTCACCCCTCCACTTT.